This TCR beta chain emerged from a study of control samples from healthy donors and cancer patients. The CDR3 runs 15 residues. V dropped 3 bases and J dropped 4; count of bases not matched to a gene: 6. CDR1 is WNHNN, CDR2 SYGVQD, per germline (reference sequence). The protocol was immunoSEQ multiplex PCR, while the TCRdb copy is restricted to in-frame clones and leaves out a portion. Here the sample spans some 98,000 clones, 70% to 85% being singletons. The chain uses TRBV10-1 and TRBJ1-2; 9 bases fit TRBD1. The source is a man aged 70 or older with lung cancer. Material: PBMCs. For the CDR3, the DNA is TGCGCCAGCAGTGATCCCGGACAGGGGCTCTATGGCTACACCTTC. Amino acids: CASSDPGQGLYGYTF.